This T cell receptor (beta chain) emerged from a study of blood T cell repertoires in COVID-19. In the study overall: The origin of the acute and convalescent COVID-19 samples was the United States, Italy and Spain. T cells, B-cell-depleted T cells, or PBMCs provided the cDNA or gDNA that served as material.

TCRdb keeps only in-frame clones here, not all; method: immunoSEQ multiplex PCR. In the table there are about 280,000 clones, over 75% of which are singletons. Trimming cost V 3 bases and J 1 base, with 21 bases left between them. The CDR3 loop spans 19 amino acids. Per the germline V gene, CDR1 is KGHSH and CDR2 is LQKENI. The sample was peripheral blood. The genes are TRBV18 and TRBJ1-4; D is possibly TRBD1 (6 bases). This clonotype was sampled from a man aged 18 to 29 with active or convalescent COVID-19. Written as DNA, the CDR3 is TGTGCCAGCTCACCTTTCATAGGCGTGGGGGCTGGAACTAATGAAAAACTGTTTTTT. Residues: CASSPFIGVGAGTNEKLFF.